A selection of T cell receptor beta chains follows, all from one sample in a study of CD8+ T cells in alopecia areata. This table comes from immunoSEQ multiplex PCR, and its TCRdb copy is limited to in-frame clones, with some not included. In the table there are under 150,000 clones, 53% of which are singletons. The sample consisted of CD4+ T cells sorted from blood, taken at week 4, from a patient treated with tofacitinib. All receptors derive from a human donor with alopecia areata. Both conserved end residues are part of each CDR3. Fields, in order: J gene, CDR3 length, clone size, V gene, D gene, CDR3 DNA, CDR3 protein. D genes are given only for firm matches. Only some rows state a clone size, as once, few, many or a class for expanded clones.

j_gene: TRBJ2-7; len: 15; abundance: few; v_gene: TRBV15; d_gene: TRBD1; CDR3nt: TGTGCCACCAGCAGAGGTGAGACAGGGAATCGCGAGCAGTACTTC; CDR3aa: CATSRGETGNREQYF
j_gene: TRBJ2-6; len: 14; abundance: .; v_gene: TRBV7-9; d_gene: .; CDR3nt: TGTGCCAGCAGAAGGGGCTCTGGGGCCAACGTCCTGACTTTC; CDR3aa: CASRRGSGANVLTF
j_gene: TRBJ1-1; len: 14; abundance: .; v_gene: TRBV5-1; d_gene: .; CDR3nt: TGCGCCAGCAGCTTGGACAATCCGAACACTGAAGCTTTCTTT; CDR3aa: CASSLDNPNTEAFF
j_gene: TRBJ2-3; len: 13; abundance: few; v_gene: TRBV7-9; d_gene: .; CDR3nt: TGTGCCAGCACCCAGGAGAGCACAGATACGCAGTATTTT; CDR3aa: CASTQESTDTQYF
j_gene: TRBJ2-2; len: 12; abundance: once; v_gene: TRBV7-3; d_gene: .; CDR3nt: TGTGCCAGCAGCGAGTTGGGCGGGGAGCTGTTTTTT; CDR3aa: CASSELGGELFF
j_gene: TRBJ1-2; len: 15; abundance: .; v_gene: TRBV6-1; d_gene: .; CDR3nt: TGTGCCAGCAGTGAAGTAGGGCAGTTTAAGGGCGGCTACACCTTC; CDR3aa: CASSEVGQFKGGYTF
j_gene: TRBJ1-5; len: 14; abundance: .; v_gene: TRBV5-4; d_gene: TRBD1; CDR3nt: TGTGCCAGCAGCATACAGGGGAGGGATCAGCCCCAGCATTTT; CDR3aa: CASSIQGRDQPQHF
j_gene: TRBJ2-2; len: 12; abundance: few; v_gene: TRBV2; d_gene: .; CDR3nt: TGTGCCAGCAGTGAAGGCACCGGGGAGCTGTTTTTT; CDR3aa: CASSEGTGELFF
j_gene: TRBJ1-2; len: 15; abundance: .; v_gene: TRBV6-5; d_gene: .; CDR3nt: TGTGCCAGCATTCTCCGGCCGGGGGCGTTCTATGGCTACACCTTC; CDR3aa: CASILRPGAFYGYTF
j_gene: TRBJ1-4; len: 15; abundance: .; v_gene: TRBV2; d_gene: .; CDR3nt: TGTGCCAGCAGTTCTACGACGAGGGTGGGAGAAAAACTGTTTTTT; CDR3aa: CASSSTTRVGEKLFF
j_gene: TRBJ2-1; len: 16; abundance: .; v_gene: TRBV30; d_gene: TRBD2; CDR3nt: TGTGCCTGGAGTCCCCTAGCTAGCGGGAGGTACAATGAGCAGTTCTTC; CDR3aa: CAWSPLASGRYNEQFF
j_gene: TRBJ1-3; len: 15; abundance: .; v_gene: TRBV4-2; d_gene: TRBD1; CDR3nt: TGTGCCAGCAGCCACCCTGGACAGGCTGGAAACACCATATATTTT; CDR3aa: CASSHPGQAGNTIYF
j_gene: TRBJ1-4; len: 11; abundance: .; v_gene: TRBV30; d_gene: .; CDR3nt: TGTGCCTGGACCAGGTCGGGCGTCCAGTTTTTT; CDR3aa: CAWTRSGVQFF
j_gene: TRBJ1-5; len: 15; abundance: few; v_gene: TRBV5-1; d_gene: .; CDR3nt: TGCGCCAGCAGCTTGGCCGGGGGGCCGGGTCAGCCCCAGCATTTT; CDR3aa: CASSLAGGPGQPQHF
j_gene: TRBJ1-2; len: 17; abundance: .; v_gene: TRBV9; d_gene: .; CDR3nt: TGTGCCAGCAGCGCCTCCTTTGGGGCGAAAGCTAACTATGGCTACACCTTC; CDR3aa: CASSASFGAKANYGYTF
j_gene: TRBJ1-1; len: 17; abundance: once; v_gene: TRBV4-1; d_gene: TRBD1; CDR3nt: TGCGCCAGCAGCCAAGCCACTTTAACAGGGGGGAGAACTGAAGCTTTCTTT; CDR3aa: CASSQATLTGGRTEAFF
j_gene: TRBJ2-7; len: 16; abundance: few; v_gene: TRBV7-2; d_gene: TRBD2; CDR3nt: TGTGCCAGCAGCTTAGCGGCGGGGGTGAGCTCCTACGAGCAGTACTTC; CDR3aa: CASSLAAGVSSYEQYF
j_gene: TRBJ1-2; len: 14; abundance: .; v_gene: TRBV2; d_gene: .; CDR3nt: TGTGCCAGCAGTGACAGTCCTGGGCTCTATGGCTACACCTTC; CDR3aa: CASSDSPGLYGYTF
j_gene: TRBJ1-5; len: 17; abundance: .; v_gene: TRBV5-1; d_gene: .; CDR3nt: TGCGCCAGCAGCCCTCCCAGGAGCAGGGGTAGCAATCAGCCCCAGCATTTT; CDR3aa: CASSPPRSRGSNQPQHF
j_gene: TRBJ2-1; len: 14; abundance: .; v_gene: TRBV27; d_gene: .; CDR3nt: TGTGCCAGCAGTTTTAGGAGGGGGGACAATGAGCAGTTCTTC; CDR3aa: CASSFRRGDNEQFF
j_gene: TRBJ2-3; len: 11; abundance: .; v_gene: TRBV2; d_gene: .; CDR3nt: TGTGCCAGCATACTAATAGATACGCAGTATTTT; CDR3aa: CASILIDTQYF
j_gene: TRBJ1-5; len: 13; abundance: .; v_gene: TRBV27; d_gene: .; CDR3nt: TGTGCCAGCAGACGAGGACAGAATCAGCCCCAGCATTTT; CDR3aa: CASRRGQNQPQHF
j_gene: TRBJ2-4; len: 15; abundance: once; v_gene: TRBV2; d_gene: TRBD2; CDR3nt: TGTGCCTCCCAGTGGGGGGGTCAGGCCAAAAACATTCAGTACTTC; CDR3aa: CASQWGGQAKNIQYF
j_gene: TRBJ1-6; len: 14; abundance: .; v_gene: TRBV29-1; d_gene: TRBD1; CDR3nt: TGCAGCCCTACAGGGGGCCATAGGAATTCACCCCTCCACTTT; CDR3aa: CSPTGGHRNSPLHF
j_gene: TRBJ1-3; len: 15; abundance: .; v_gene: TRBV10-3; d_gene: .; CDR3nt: TGTGCCATCAGTGAGTCAGGGATCTCTGGAAACACCATATATTTT; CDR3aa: CAISESGISGNTIYF
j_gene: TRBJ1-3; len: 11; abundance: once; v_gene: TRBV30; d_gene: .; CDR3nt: TGTGCCTGGAGTGTGGGGTCCACCATATATTTT; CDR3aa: CAWSVGSTIYF
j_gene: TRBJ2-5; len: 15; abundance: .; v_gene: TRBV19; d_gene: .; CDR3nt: TGTGCCAGTAGTACCCGCAGACGGGGCCAAGAGACCCAGTACTTC; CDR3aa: CASSTRRRGQETQYF
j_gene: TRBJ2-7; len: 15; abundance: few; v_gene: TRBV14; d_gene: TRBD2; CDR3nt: TGTGCCAGCAGCCAAGACTGGACTAGATCGGCCGAGCAGTACTTC; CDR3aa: CASSQDWTRSAEQYF
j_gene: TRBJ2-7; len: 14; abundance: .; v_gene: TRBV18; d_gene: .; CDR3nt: TGTGCCAGCTCACCACCTAGCGGTACCTACGAGCAGTACTTC; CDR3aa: CASSPPSGTYEQYF
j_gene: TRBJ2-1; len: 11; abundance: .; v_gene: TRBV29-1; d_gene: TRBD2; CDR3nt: TGCAGCGGGGGGACTAGCAATGAGCAGTTCTTC; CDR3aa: CSGGTSNEQFF
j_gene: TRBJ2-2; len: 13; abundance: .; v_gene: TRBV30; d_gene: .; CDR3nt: TGTGCCTGGAGTCCAGGTGCAGGCGGGGAGCTGTTTTTT; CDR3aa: CAWSPGAGGELFF
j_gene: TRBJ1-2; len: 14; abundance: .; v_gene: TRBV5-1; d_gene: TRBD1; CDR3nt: TGCGCCAGCAGCTCCGGGACAGATGGATATGGCTACACCTTC; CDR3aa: CASSSGTDGYGYTF
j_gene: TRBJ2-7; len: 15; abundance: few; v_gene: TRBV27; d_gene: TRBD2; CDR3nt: TGTGCCAGCAGGGAACCGACTAGCGGTTCGAACGAGCAGTACTTC; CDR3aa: CASREPTSGSNEQYF
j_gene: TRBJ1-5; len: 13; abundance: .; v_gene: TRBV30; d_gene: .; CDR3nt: TGTGCCTGGAGTGTAGGGGGAAATCAGCCCCAGCATTTT; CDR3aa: CAWSVGGNQPQHF
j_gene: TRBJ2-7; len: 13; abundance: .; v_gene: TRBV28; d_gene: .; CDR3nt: TGTGCCAGCAAATCAGGGGGGTTCAACGAGCAGTACTTC; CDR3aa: CASKSGGFNEQYF
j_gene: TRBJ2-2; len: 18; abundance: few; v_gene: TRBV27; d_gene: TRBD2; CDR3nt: TGTGCCAGCTCCCCGGCGGGACTAGCGGGAGGGCGCACCGGGGAGCTGTTTTTT; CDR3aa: CASSPAGLAGGRTGELFF
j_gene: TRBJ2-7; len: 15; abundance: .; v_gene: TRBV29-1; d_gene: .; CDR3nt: TGCAGCGTTGAACCTCCGCAGGGACCGAGGGGCGAGCAGTACTTC; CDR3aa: CSVEPPQGPRGEQYF
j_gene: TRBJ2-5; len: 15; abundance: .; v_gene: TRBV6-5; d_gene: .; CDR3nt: TGTGCCAGCAGTTACGGTGGGATAGGGAAAGAGACCCAGTACTTC; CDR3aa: CASSYGGIGKETQYF
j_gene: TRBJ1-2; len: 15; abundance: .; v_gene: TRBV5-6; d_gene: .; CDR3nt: TGTGCCAGCAGCTTGGCCCCCCCGAGGGGTTATGGCTACACCTTC; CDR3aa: CASSLAPPRGYGYTF
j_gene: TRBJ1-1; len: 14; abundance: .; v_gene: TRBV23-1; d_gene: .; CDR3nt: TGCGCCAGCAGTCAATGGAGTTCGAACACTGAAGCTTTCTTT; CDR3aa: CASSQWSSNTEAFF
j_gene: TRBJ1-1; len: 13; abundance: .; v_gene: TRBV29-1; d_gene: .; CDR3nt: TGCAGCGTTGATCCGGATAAGAACACTGAAGCTTTCTTT; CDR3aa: CSVDPDKNTEAFF
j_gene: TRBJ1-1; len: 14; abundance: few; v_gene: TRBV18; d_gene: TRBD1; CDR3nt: TGTGCCAGCTCACCACAGACAGGGGATCATGAAGCTTTCTTT; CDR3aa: CASSPQTGDHEAFF
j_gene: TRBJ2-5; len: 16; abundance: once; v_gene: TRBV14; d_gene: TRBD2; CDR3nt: TGTGCCAGCAGCCATCTTAGCGGGAGGGACCAAGAGACCCAGTACTTC; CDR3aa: CASSHLSGRDQETQYF
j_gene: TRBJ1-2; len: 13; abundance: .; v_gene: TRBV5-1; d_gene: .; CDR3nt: TGCGCCAGCAGCTTGGGACAAGCCTTCAGGTCTTCCTTC; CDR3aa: CASSLGQAFRSSF
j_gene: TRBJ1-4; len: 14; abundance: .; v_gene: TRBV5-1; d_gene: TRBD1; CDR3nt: TGCGCCAGCAGCATGGGACAGCTTAATGAAAAACTGTTTTTT; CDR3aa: CASSMGQLNEKLFF
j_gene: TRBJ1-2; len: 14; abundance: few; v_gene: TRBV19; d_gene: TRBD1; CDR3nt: TGTGCCAGCAATTTGAACAGGGGAGGGAATGGCTACACCTTC; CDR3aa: CASNLNRGGNGYTF
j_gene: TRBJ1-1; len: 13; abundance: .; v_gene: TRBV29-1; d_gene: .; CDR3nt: TGCAGCGTTGTCAAACCGATGAACACTGAAGCTTTCTTT; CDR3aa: CSVVKPMNTEAFF
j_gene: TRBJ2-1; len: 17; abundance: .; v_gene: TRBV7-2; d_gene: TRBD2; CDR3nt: TGTGCCAGCAGCTCCCGATGGACTAGCGGACCCTACAATGAGCAGTTCTTC; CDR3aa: CASSSRWTSGPYNEQFF
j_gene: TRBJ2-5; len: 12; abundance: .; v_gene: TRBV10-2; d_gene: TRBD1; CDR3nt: TGCGCCGCGGAGGGACAGGGAGCGACCCAGTACTTC; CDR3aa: CAAEGQGATQYF
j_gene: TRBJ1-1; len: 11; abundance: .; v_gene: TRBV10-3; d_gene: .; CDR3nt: TGTGCCATCAGTGAGTTGGGTGAAGCTTTCTTT; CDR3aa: CAISELGEAFF
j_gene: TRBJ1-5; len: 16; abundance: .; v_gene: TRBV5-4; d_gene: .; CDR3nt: TGTGCCAGCAGCTTGGCAGGTAAGAGTAGCAATCAGCCCCAGCATTTT; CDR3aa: CASSLAGKSSNQPQHF